The source of this T cell receptor (beta chain) is a study of T cell repertoires in ileal Crohn's disease. Across the study: Approximately 32% were active smokers at surgery; median disease duration was 7.9 years.

Overall study results and limits: Endoscopic recurrence occurred in every patient whose clonality exceeded 26.8%.

Remarks on this clone: Its target is not known. Other DNA sequences in this sample translate to the same CDR3.

Per sample, 400 to 550 nanograms of biopsy DNA were TCRB immunosequenced. Generated by immunoSEQ multiplex PCR, the TCRdb table keeps only in-frame clones and is missing some. The table has tens of thousands of clones, about three quarters seen once. The TCR was taken from an adult with Crohn's disease. Sequencing was carried out using ileal tissue.

CDR3 sequence (DNA): TGTGCCAGCAGCGTAGATGTCGGGAGCTCCTATAATTCACCCCTCCACTTT. Translated: CASSVDVGSSYNSPLHF. This sequence joins TRBV9 and TRBJ1-6; D gene unclear. CDR1 is SGDLS and CDR2 is YYNGEE in the germline V gene. V was shortened by 0 bases and J by 0 bases, with 10 bases between the two germline ends. This CDR3 is built from 17 residues.